This T cell receptor beta chain stems from a study of T cells in Graves' hyperthyroidism and ophthalmopathy. Study context: The blood sample was taken at first diagnosis, before treatment began.

Study observations and caveats: The model predicted ophthalmopathy a median approximately six months before onset.

This clonotype has ten or more counts. Its antigen is unknown. A patient was excluded if there was uncontrolled infection, other autoimmune disease, pregnancy or lactation. This CDR3 comprises 15 residues. CDR1 is MNHEY and CDR2 is SMNVEV in the germline V gene (reference sequence). V gave up 7 bases and J gave up 7 bases; unmatched junction bases: 11. It was RNA transcripts that yielded the amplified TCR beta CDR3 regions. With the HTBI primer set, the TCR CDR3 went through a first round of RT-PCR. In TCRdb, the multiplex PCR reads were re-called with MiXCR into one record per CDR3 protein. Of hundreds of thousands of distinct CDR3 sequences listed, roughly 15% are singletons.

The origin of this receptor is a woman aged 40 to 49 with Graves' ophthalmopathy. Sequences were obtained from blood. This chain links TRBV27 with TRBJ2-7; 12 nucleotides line up with TRBD2. CDR3 residues: CASTGWGLAGGEQYF. Written as DNA, the CDR3 is TGTGCCAGCACCGGCTGGGGGCTAGCGGGAGGGGAGCAGTACTTC.